This TCR beta chain was sequenced for a study of CD8 T cells in Susac syndrome. As for the study in general: Susac syndrome patients were untreated, on corticosteroids with some adding intravenous immunoglobulin, or on intravenous immunoglobulin only.

The sequenced target, TCR beta, came from blood CD8+ and CD4+ T cells. The TEMRA cells underwent FACS enrichment, while the CD8+ and CD4+ T cells underwent negative isolation. A quantity of about 0.5 to 1 ug RNA underwent reverse transcription using random hexamers. Multiplex immunoSEQ PCR targeted 54 Vbeta and 13 Jbeta TCR beta segments. TCRdb processed the immunoSEQ multiplex PCR reads anew with MiXCR; each CDR3 protein has one entry. The profile covers more than 150,000 distinct CDR3 sequences, with under 97% appearing a single time and 0.098% taken by the ten largest. The CDR3 consists of 18 residues. The J segment lost 0 bases and the V segment lost 4 bases, leaving 12 bases of the junction unmatched. The V gene's germline CDR1 is MDHEN and CDR2 SYDVKM.

The chain combines TRBV28 with TRBJ2-4; 7 nucleotides align to TRBD1. The sequence derives from a human donor with Susac syndrome. Sequencing used CD4+ T cells from PBMCs. CDR3 loop: CASSSPLEQGLAKNIQYF. The CDR3 DNA reads TGTGCCAGCAGTTCGCCCCTTGAACAGGGGTTAGCCAAAAACATTCAGTACTTC.